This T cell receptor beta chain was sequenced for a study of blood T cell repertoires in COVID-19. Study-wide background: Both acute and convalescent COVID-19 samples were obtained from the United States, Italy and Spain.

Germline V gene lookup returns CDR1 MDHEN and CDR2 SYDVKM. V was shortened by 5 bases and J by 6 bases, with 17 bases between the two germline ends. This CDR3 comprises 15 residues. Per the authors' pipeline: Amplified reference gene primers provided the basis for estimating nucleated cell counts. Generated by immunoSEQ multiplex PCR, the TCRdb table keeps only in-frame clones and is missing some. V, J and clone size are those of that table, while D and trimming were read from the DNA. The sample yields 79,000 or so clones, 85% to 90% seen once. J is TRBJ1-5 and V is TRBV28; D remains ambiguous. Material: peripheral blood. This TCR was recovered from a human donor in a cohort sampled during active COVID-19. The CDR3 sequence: CASSRQGPGSQPQHF. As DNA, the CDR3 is TGTGCCAGCAGTCGCCAAGGACCGGGGAGTCAGCCCCAGCATTTT.